These T cell receptor beta chains were read from a single sample in a study of shared clonotypes between healthy human individuals. Clones were read by immunoSEQ multiplex PCR, and TCRdb kept only the in-frame ones, dropping some. The data contain millions of clones, 85% to 95% of them seen just once; the ten biggest clones take up around 1.1%. Sequencing was done on a sample of naive CD8+ T cells sorted from blood. These receptors were obtained from a man between 18 and 29 years old in good health. Both conserved end residues are part of each CDR3. D genes are given only for firm matches. The size field is filled for only some rows; it gives once, few, many or a size class.

length,size,V,D,J,CDR3,DNA
17,NA,TRBV10-2,NA,TRBJ2-3,CASTLQGGSPGSDTQYF,TGCGCCAGCACCCTACAAGGTGGCTCCCCGGGATCAGATACGCAGTATTTT
14,NA,TRBV6-4,NA,TRBJ1-1,CASKPGPGGTEAFF,TGTGCCAGCAAACCGGGGCCAGGTGGCACTGAAGCTTTCTTT
14,NA,TRBV29-1,NA,TRBJ2-3,CSAESGVSTDTQYF,TGCAGCGCTGAGTCTGGGGTTAGCACAGATACGCAGTATTTT
13,NA,TRBV4-1,NA,TRBJ2-7,CASSQDLTYEQYF,TGCGCCAGCAGCCAAGACCTGACTTACGAGCAGTACTTC
14,NA,TRBV7-9,NA,TRBJ2-7,CASSQPGHSYEQYF,TGTGCCAGCAGCCAGCCTGGACACTCCTACGAGCAGTACTTC
14,NA,TRBV2,NA,TRBJ2-2,CASGSGFGTGELFF,TGTGCCAGCGGGTCCGGGTTTGGGACCGGGGAGCTGTTTTTT
16,NA,TRBV18,TRBD1,TRBJ2-7,CASSPPTTGGRWEQYF,TGTGCCAGCTCACCCCCGACGACAGGGGGCAGGTGGGAGCAGTACTTC
16,NA,TRBV7-2,NA,TRBJ2-1,CASSLVVAGAGNEQFF,TGTGCCAGCAGCTTAGTGGTGGCGGGGGCCGGGAATGAGCAGTTCTTC
12,NA,TRBV9,NA,TRBJ2-7,CASSGEAHEQYF,TGTGCCAGCAGTGGGGAAGCCCACGAGCAGTACTTC
13,NA,TRBV9,NA,TRBJ1-1,CASSPDGNTEAFF,TGTGCCAGCAGCCCCGACGGTAACACTGAAGCTTTCTTT
13,NA,TRBV11-2,NA,TRBJ2-7,CASSLDRTYEQYF,TGTGCCAGCAGCCTTGACAGGACCTACGAGCAGTACTTC
13,NA,TRBV5-4,NA,TRBJ2-7,CASSWGSGDEQYF,TGTGCCAGCAGCTGGGGGAGCGGAGACGAGCAGTACTTC
14,NA,TRBV2,NA,TRBJ1-1,CASHGWDPNGGAFF,TGTGCCAGCCATGGGTGGGATCCTAACGGCGGGGCTTTCTTT
13,NA,TRBV5-4,NA,TRBJ2-7,CASSPGDSYEQYF,TGTGCCAGCAGTCCTGGGGACTCCTACGAGCAGTACTTC
12,NA,TRBV6-5,TRBD1,TRBJ2-7,CASSGDSYEQYF,TGTGCCAGCAGTGGGGACAGCTACGAGCAGTACTTC
17,NA,TRBV7-9,TRBD2,TRBJ2-5,CASSLIFGGAKSETQYF,TGTGCCAGCAGCTTAATCTTCGGGGGGGCGAAATCCGAGACCCAGTACTTC
16,NA,TRBV27,NA,TRBJ2-7,CASSLSVGEHSYEQYF,TGTGCCAGCAGTTTATCGGTGGGAGAGCACTCCTACGAGCAGTACTTC
14,NA,TRBV6-5,NA,TRBJ1-6,CASQGSSYNSPLHF,TGTGCCAGCCAGGGTAGCTCCTATAATTCACCCCTCCACTTT
15,NA,TRBV13,TRBD1,TRBJ1-2,CASSPRGRDSYGYTF,TGTGCCAGCAGCCCGAGGGGTAGGGACAGCTATGGCTACACCTTC
15,NA,TRBV6-6,TRBD2,TRBJ2-5,CASSLAGGGQETQYF,TGTGCCAGCAGTCTAGCGGGAGGAGGCCAAGAGACCCAGTACTTC
15,NA,TRBV15,NA,TRBJ1-1,CATSSPAAGITEAFF,TGTGCCACCAGCAGCCCCGCAGCCGGGATCACTGAAGCTTTCTTT
11,NA,TRBV5-8,NA,TRBJ2-7,CASIQGYEQYF,TGTGCCAGCATCCAGGGTTACGAGCAGTACTTC
16,NA,TRBV27,TRBD2,TRBJ2-1,CASRGALERETHEQFF,TGTGCCAGTAGGGGGGCTCTGGAGCGGGAGACCCATGAGCAGTTCTTC
14,NA,TRBV27,NA,TRBJ2-7,CASSLALLGYEQYF,TGTGCCAGCAGTTTAGCCCTTTTGGGTTACGAGCAGTACTTC
14,NA,TRBV30,NA,TRBJ2-6,CAGSDTWVANVLTF,TGTGCCGGGTCGGACACCTGGGTAGCCAACGTCCTGACTTTC
15,NA,TRBV7-8,NA,TRBJ2-7,CASSLELGPGYEQYF,TGTGCCAGCAGCTTAGAGCTGGGCCCAGGGTACGAGCAGTACTTC
13,NA,TRBV6-5,NA,TRBJ2-7,CASSSTDGYEQYF,TGTGCCAGCAGTTCCACCGACGGCTACGAGCAGTACTTC
13,NA,TRBV27,TRBD1,TRBJ2-7,CAARSGQHYEQYF,TGTGCCGCCCGATCGGGACAGCACTACGAGCAGTACTTC
15,NA,TRBV7-9,TRBD1,TRBJ2-3,CASSSGQGSTDTQYF,TGTGCCAGCAGCTCCGGACAGGGGAGCACAGATACGCAGTATTTT
15,NA,TRBV11-2,TRBD1,TRBJ2-5,CASSLAGQGAETQYF,TGTGCCAGCAGCTTAGCGGGACAGGGGGCAGAGACCCAGTACTTC
16,few,TRBV15,TRBD1,TRBJ1-2,CATSRVGGQGDGGYTF,TGTGCCACCAGCAGAGTGGGAGGACAGGGGGATGGAGGCTACACCTTC
15,NA,TRBV19,TRBD2,TRBJ2-3,CASSRLATSTDTQYF,TGTGCCAGTAGCCGACTAGCGACCAGCACAGATACGCAGTATTTT
15,NA,TRBV11-2,NA,TRBJ2-1,CASSLEGDFDNEQFF,TGTGCCAGCAGCTTAGAGGGGGACTTTGACAATGAGCAGTTCTTC
13,NA,TRBV13,NA,TRBJ1-4,CASSVDRAEKLFF,TGTGCCAGCAGCGTGGATCGAGCGGAAAAACTGTTTTTT
14,NA,TRBV5-1,TRBD2,TRBJ2-7,CASSLLAGDYEQYF,TGCGCCAGCAGCTTGCTAGCGGGGGACTACGAGCAGTACTTC
13,NA,TRBV28,NA,TRBJ1-5,CASRGGVNQPQHF,TGTGCCAGCAGAGGCGGGGTCAATCAGCCCCAGCATTTT
14,NA,TRBV9,NA,TRBJ2-7,CASSVGPGNDEQYF,TGTGCCAGCAGCGTAGGACCCGGGAACGACGAGCAGTACTTC
15,once,TRBV6-6,NA,TRBJ1-6,CASNELSSYNSPLHF,TGTGCCAGCAATGAACTGAGCTCCTATAATTCACCCCTCCACTTT
18,NA,TRBV12-5,NA,TRBJ2-1,CASGYPFGAASTYNEQFF,TGTGCTAGTGGTTACCCCTTCGGGGCGGCTAGCACCTACAATGAGCAGTTCTTC
16,NA,TRBV27,TRBD1,TRBJ1-5,CASSLKGAGGNQPQHF,TGTGCCAGCAGTTTAAAGGGGGCTGGGGGCAATCAGCCCCAGCATTTT
15,NA,TRBV11-3,TRBD1,TRBJ2-3,CASSARTGSTDTQYF,TGTGCCAGCAGCGCCAGGACAGGAAGCACAGATACGCAGTATTTT
14,NA,TRBV29-1,TRBD1,TRBJ2-7,CSVSGQVSSYEQYF,TGCAGCGTTTCGGGACAGGTGAGCTCCTACGAGCAGTACTTC
16,NA,TRBV6-1,NA,TRBJ2-5,CASSEGVGIFSETQYF,TGTGCCAGCAGTGAAGGGGTTGGCATCTTTAGCGAGACCCAGTACTTC
17,NA,TRBV5-6,TRBD1,TRBJ2-7,CASSTPSGTESSYEQYF,TGTGCCAGCAGCACACCTTCCGGGACAGAGAGCTCCTACGAGCAGTACTTC
16,NA,TRBV28,NA,TRBJ2-1,CASSLNLAYSYNEQFF,TGTGCCAGCAGTTTGAATTTGGCCTACTCCTACAATGAGCAGTTCTTC
16,once,TRBV10-1,TRBD1,TRBJ1-3,CASSELGQGALDTIYF,TGCGCCAGCAGCGAACTCGGACAGGGAGCATTGGACACCATATATTTT
14,NA,TRBV6-1,NA,TRBJ1-1,CASSELGLNTEAFF,TGTGCCAGCAGTGAATTAGGGTTAAACACTGAAGCTTTCTTT